Presented here are 6 T cell receptor beta chains from one specimen sequenced in a study of CD8+CD57+ T cells in acquired aplastic anemia. TCR beta VDJ combinations and CDR3 sequences were profiled from genomic DNA. One entry per CDR3 protein results from TCRdb running MiXCR on the reads. Here the sample spans 260,000 or so distinct CDR3 sequences, approximately 82% being singletons. For sequencing, patients were chosen who had shown expansion of CD8+CD57+ cells by flow cytometry. Input material: sorted CD4+, CD8+, or CD8+CD57+ T cells (not recorded which) from PBMCs. Receptor source: a human donor with aplastic anemia.

The chain recombines TRBV2 with TRBJ2-3; D remains ambiguous. Germline lookup yields CDR1 SNHLY and CDR2 FYNNEI. The CDR3 runs to 14 residues. Trimming stripped 6 bases from V and 4 bases from J, with 14 bases between. CDR3 in amino acids: CASSIECGSDTQYF. DNA of the CDR3: TGTGCCAGCAGCATAGAATGCGGCTCAGATACGCAGTATTTT. The full variable domain, with the rest looked up from reference TRBV2 and TRBJ2-3, is EPEVTQTPSHQVTQMGQEVILRCVPISNHLYFYWYRQILGQKVEFLVSFYNNEISEKSEIFDDQFSVERPDGSNFTLKIRSTKLEDSAMYFCASSIECGSDTQYFGPGTRLTVL.

Worth noting for this clonotype: Sequence at one end of the junction differs from germline and may be a read error. This rearrangement joins TRBV7-8 to TRBJ1-1; D not resolved. This CDR3 spans 15 amino acids. In germline, CDR1 is SGHVS, CDR2 FQNEAQ. In DNA, the CDR3 is TGTGCCAGCAGCTTAGCTCGAGCTCCGGATACTGAGGCTTTCTTT. Translation: CASSLARAPDTEAFF. The complete variable domain, with remaining parts taken from reference TRBV7-8 and TRBJ1-1, reads GAGVSQSPRYKVAKRGQDVALRCDPISGHVSLFWYQQALGQGPEFLTYFQNEAQLDKSGLPSDRFFAERPEGSVSTLKIQRTQQEDSAVYLCASSLARAPDTEAFFGQGTRLTVV.

This clonotype has a count of ten or more. The gene calls are TRBV7-9 and TRBJ2-3; D is perhaps TRBD2 (5 bases). The CDR3 totals 14 residues. CDR1 and CDR2 from the germline V gene are SEHNR and FQNEAQ (reference sequence). Trimming took off 4 bases at V and 1 base at J, with 9 bases between the two ends. In DNA, the CDR3 is TGTGCCAGCAGCTCCCCCGGGGGCACAGATACGCAGTATTTT. It encodes CASSSPGGTDTQYF.

Comment on this clonotype: The conserved final phenylalanine or tryptophan is absent from the CDR3, which likely points to a read error. The DNA is omitted, as the CDR3 cannot be located on it reliably, and the CDR3 follows TCRdb's listing. The chain carries TRBV7-3 and TRBJ1-2; the DNA was not used to check the table's D call, TRBD1. Germline lookup yields CDR1 SGHTA and CDR2 FQGTGA. The CDR3 extends over 13 residues, inclusive of both ends. The CDR3: CASSKGTASADYN.

About this clonotype: Germline is not matched at one junction end, which may reflect a read error. This CDR3 reads CASGLGPGQRETQYF. The DNA of the CDR3 is TGCGCTAGTGGTTTGGGACCCGGACAGCGGGAGACCCAGTACTTC. This chain connects TRBV12-5 to TRBJ2-5; D might be TRBD1 (6 bases). The length of the CDR3 is 15 residues. Germline CDR1 is LGHNT and CDR2 is FRNRAP.

Notes on this clonotype: This CDR3 fails to terminate in the conserved phenylalanine or tryptophan, so it likely reflects a read error. It is unclear where the CDR3 begins or ends on the DNA, so no DNA is shown, and the CDR3 is as TCRdb lists it. The rearrangement joins TRBV7-2 to TRBJ2-2. With termini counted, the CDR3 has 12 amino acids. The V gene's germline CDR1 is SGHTA and CDR2 FQGNSA. The CDR3 region is CASSLVRGPVFL.